This T cell receptor beta chain was captured in a study of T cells after yellow fever vaccination. The overall study: It was SMART-Seq v4 Ultra Low Input that prepared the fractions with low cell numbers.

Universal primer sites and UMIs were introduced during 5'RACE template-switching synthesis of TCR cDNA. TCRdb reprocessed the 5' RACE reads via MiXCR and lists one record per CDR3 protein. The repertoire includes roughly 300,000 distinct CDR3 sequences, 8% to 9.5% of them detected once, and around 17% sits in the top ten. This clonotype was counted between two and nine times. Its antigen is unidentified. Study-wide points: Detected again after the booster were most primary-vaccination clones, at nearly 97% CD4 and 80% to 90% CD8. Weaker overall was a secondary response that nonetheless peaked faster, on day 5 versus 15.

The V and J ends lost 3 bases and 13 bases respectively, with 7 bases between them. This CDR3 has 10 amino acids. The chain joins TRBV12-3 or TRBV12-4 to TRBJ2-1; D may be TRBD1 or TRBD2 (5 bases each). The sequence was obtained from a man between 18 and 35 years old who received the YFV17D yellow fever vaccine. The material was PBMCs, obtained about 41 days after the first yellow fever vaccination. DNA for the CDR3: TGTGCCAGCAGTTTGGGGGTCCAGTTCTTC. It translates to CASSLGVQFF.